This T cell receptor beta chain derives from a study of cytomegalovirus exposure and HLA in healthy donors. Study findings and constraints: Many donors shared some public TCRs, even though most TCR sequences were rare. It was found in a later analysis that first-cohort TCR clusters tended to co-occur in the 100 to 150 validation repertoires. It was reported that the classifier diagnosed cytomegalovirus status with high specificity and sensitivity in both the original and validation cohorts.

Per germline, CDR1 MNHEY and CDR2 SMNVEV (reference sequence). The CDR3 is 15 residues long. Trimming took off 3 bases at V and 0 bases at J, with 9 bases between the two ends. On this clone: Antigen: not known. A read error is possible here, since a much larger clone lies one base away.

Separate from the 666-subject first cohort was the roughly 130-subject validation cohort, to which the donors belonged. Produced via immunoSEQ multiplex PCR; TCRdb's table is partial and in-frame only. The sample has about 190,000 clones, 84% seen once. The receptor was derived from a young man in good health and CMV-seropositive. The sequencing input was PBMCs. The gene calls are TRBV27 and TRBJ1-5; TRBD1 might be the D (5 bases). The CDR3 nucleotides are TGTGCCAGCAGTTTGGCGGGGGATAGCAATCAGCCCCAGCATTTT. Residues: CASSLAGDSNQPQHF.